This TCR beta chain was obtained from a study of cytomegalovirus exposure and HLA in healthy donors. Study-wide points: No immune exposure information besides CMV serostatus was available.

PCR was performed using 60 Vbeta and 13 Jbeta primers. Data came from immunoSEQ multiplex PCR; TCRdb stores just in-frame clones and leaves some out. Of 150,000 to 250,000 clones listed, just over 75% are singletons. V shed 3 bases and J shed 7 bases, with 13 bases lying between them. From germline, CDR1 is SGDLS and CDR2 YYNGEE. This CDR3 contains 13 residues. Of note for this clone: Its specificity is unknown.

Sample: PBMCs. The sequence was collected from a young man in good health and CMV-seronegative. The chain joins TRBV9 to TRBJ2-5; D may be TRBD1 (5 bases). As DNA, the CDR3 is TGTGCCAGCAGCGCCCACTTCCAGGGGACCCAGTACTTC. This translates into CASSAHFQGTQYF.